The clone carrying this T cell receptor beta chain occurred a few times. Using a J-beta primer mix together with a sample-barcoded 5' primer, a second PCR was run for about 6 to 11 cycles. TCRdb redid the calling of the 5' RACE reads with MiXCR, one entry per CDR3 protein. The table has some 780,000 distinct CDR3 sequences, 56% seen once; the top ten hold roughly 25%. Per germline, CDR1 SQVTM and CDR2 ANQGSEA. The CDR3 spans 16 residues. The V segment lost 4 bases and the J segment 3 bases; nucleotides outside the gene matches: 9. These data belong to a study of blood T cells in healthy people across ages. Study background: Template switching captured about one barcoded beta molecule per two T cells.

Sequences were obtained from blood. This receptor was obtained from a man in his forties in good health. The chain links TRBV29-1 to TRBJ2-1; 10 positions match TRBD1. The CDR3 DNA reads as TGCAGCGTTGGGTCCCGGGACAGGGGTCTCTACAATGAGCAGTTCTTC. Encoded protein: CSVGSRDRGLYNEQFF.